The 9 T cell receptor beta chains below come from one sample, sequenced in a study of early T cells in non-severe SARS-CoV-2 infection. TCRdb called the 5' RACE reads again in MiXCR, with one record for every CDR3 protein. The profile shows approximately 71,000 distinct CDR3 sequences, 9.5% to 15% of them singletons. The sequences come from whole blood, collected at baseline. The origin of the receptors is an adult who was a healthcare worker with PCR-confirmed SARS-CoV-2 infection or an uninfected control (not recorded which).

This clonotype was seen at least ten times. The chain's CDR3 is CASSPEVYNEQFF. The CDR3 DNA reads as TGTGCCAGCAGTCCCGAGGTTTACAATGAGCAGTTCTTC. The chain carries TRBV5-4 and TRBJ2-1, with D unclear. Germline V gene data show CDR1 as SGHNT and CDR2 as YYREEE (reference sequence). Trimming took off 5 bases at V and 4 bases at J, with 10 bases between the two ends. This CDR3 comprises 13 residues.

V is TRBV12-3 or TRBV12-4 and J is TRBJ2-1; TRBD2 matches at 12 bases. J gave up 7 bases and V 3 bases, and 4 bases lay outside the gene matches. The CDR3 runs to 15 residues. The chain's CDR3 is CASSFPGLAGNEQFF. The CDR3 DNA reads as TGTGCCAGCAGTTTTCCGGGACTAGCGGGTAATGAGCAGTTCTTC.

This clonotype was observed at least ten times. The CDR3 nucleotides are TGTGCCAGCAGTTTTTTCTACGAGCAGTACTTC. Translation: CASSFFYEQYF. J is TRBJ2-7 and V is TRBV6-2 or TRBV6-3, with D unresolved. The CDR3 consists of 11 residues. Germline V gives CDR1 MNHEY, CDR2 SVGEGT. Trimming removed 4 bases from V and 3 bases from J, with 4 bases in between.

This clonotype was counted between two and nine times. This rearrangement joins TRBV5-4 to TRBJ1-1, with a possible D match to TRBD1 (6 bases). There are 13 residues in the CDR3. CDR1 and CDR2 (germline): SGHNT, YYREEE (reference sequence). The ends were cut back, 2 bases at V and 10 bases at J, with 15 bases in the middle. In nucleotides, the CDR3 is TGTGCCAGCAGCTTTGGGGGGCGCCTGGTAGCTTTCTTT. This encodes CASSFGGRLVAFF.

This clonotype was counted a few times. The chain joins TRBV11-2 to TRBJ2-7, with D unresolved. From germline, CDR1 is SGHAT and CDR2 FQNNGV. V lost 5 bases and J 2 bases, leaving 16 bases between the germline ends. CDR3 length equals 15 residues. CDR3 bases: TGTGCCAGCAGCCAGTCGATGGGTTCTACCTACGAGCAGTACTTC. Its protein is CASSQSMGSTYEQYF.

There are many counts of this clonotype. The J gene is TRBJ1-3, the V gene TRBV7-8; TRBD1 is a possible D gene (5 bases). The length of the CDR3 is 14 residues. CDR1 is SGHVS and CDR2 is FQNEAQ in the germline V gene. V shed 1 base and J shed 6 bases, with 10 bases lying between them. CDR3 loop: CASSLGGDLNTIYF. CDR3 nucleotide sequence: TGTGCCAGCAGCTTAGGAGGGGATCTAAACACCATATATTTT. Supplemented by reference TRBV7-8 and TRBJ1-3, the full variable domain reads GAGVSQSPRYKVAKRGQDVALRCDPISGHVSLFWYQQALGQGPEFLTYFQNEAQLDKSGLPSDRFFAERPEGSVSTLKIQRTQQEDSAVYLCASSLGGDLNTIYFGEGSWLTVV.

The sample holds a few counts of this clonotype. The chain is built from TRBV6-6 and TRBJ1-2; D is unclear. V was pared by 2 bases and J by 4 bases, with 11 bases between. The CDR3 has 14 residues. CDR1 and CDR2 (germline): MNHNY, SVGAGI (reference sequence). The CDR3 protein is CASSYPGGPYGYTF. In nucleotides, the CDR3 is TGTGCCAGCAGTTACCCTGGCGGACCCTATGGCTACACCTTC.

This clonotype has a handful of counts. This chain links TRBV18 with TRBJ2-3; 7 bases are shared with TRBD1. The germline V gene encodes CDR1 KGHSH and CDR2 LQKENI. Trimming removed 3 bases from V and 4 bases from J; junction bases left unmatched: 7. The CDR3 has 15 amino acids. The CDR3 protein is CASSPRDSFADTQYF. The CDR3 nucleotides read TGTGCCAGCTCACCCCGGGACAGCTTCGCAGATACGCAGTATTTT. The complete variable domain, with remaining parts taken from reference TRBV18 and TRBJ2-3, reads NAGVMQNPRHLVRRRGQEARLRCSPMKGHSHVYWYRQLPEEGLKFMVYLQKENIIDESGMPKERFSAEFPKEGPSILRIQQVVRGDSAAYFCASSPRDSFADTQYFGPGTRLTVL.

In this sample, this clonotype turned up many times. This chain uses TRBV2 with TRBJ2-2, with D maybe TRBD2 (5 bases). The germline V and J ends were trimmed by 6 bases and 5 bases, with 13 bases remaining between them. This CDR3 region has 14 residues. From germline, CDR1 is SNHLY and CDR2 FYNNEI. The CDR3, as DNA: TGTGCCAGCAGAACCCTAGCAACGACCGGGGAGCTGTTTTTT. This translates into CASRTLATTGELFF.